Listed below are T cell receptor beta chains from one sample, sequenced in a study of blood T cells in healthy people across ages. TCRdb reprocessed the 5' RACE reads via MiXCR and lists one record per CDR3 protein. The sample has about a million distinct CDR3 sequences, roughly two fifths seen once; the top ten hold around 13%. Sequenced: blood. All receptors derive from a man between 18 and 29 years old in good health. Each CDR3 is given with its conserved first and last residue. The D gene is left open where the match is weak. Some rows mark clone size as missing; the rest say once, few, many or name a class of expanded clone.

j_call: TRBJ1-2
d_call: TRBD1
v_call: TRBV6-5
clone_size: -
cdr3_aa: CASSYGQGDGYTF
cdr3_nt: TGTGCCAGCAGTTACGGACAGGGGGATGGCTACACCTTC

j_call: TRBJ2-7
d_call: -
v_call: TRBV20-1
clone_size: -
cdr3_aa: CSAIVGAPGEQYF
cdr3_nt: TGCAGTGCCATAGTAGGGGCGCCGGGTGAGCAGTACTTC

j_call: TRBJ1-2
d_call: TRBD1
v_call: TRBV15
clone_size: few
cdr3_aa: CATSPRTGNNYGYTF
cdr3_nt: TGTGCCACCAGCCCCCGGACAGGGAATAACTATGGCTACACCTTC

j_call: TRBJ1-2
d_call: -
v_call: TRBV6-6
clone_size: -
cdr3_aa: CASSPRSGARNYGYTF
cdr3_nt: TGTGCCAGCAGTCCCCGATCCGGGGCCCGAAACTATGGCTACACCTTC

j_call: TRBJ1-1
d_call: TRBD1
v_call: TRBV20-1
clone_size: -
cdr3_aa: CSASQGANPEAFF
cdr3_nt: TGCAGTGCTAGCCAGGGGGCAAATCCTGAAGCTTTCTTT

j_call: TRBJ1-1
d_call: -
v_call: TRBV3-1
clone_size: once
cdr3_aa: CASSHSSGNTEPFF
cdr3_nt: TGCGCCAGCAGCCATAGTTCCGGCAACACTGAACCTTTCTTT

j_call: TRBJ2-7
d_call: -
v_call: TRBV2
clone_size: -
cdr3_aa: CASSDWPVSYEQYF
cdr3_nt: TGTGCCAGCAGTGATTGGCCAGTTTCCTACGAGCAGTACTTC

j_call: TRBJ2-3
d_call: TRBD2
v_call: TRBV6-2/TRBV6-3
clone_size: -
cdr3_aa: CASRRRGLAEGADTQYF
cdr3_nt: TGTGCCAGCAGACGCCGGGGACTAGCGGAGGGGGCAGATACGCAGTATTTT

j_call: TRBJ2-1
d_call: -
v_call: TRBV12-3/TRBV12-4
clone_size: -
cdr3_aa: CASRPGTTTLQNEQFF
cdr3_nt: TGTGCCAGCAGGCCCGGGACCACCACTCTCCAGAATGAGCAGTTCTTC

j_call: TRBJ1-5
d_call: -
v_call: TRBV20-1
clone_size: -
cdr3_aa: CSARSRGINQPQHF
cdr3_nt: TGCAGTGCTAGATCGCGAGGGATCAATCAGCCCCAGCATTTT

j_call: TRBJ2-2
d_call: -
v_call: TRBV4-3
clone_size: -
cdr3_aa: CASSQAPRGLNTGELFF
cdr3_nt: TGCGCCAGCAGCCAAGCCCCACGGGGACTGAACACCGGGGAGCTGTTTTTT

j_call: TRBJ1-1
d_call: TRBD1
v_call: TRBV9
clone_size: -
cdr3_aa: CASSPSWDSEAFF
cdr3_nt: TGTGCCAGCAGCCCCTCGTGGGACAGCGAAGCTTTCTTT

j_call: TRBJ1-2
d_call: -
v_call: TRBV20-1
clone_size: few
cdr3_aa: CSAREVGPNYGYTF
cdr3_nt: TGCAGTGCTAGAGAAGTAGGGCCTAACTATGGCTACACCTTC

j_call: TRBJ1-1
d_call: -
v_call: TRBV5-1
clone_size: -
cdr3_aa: CASRLGGELGTEAFF
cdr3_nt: TGCGCCAGCAGGTTGGGAGGGGAGCTCGGCACTGAAGCTTTCTTT

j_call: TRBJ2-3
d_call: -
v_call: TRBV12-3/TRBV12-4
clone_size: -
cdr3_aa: CASSLSSWPDTEYF
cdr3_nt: TGTGCCAGCAGTTTATCCAGCTGGCCAGATACGGAGTATTTT

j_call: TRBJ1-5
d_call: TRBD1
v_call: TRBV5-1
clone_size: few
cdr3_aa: CASSDKPGQGQPQHF
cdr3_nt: TGCGCCAGCAGCGACAAACCGGGACAGGGACAGCCCCAGCATTTT

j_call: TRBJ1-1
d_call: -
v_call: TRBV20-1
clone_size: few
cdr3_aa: CSAAGRPGEAFF
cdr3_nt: TGCAGTGCTGCGGGACGCCCCGGAGAAGCTTTCTTT

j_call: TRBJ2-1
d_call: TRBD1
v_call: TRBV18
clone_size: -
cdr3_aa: CASSPSQGLLSYNEQFF
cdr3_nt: TGTGCCAGCTCACCTTCACAGGGGTTACTCTCCTACAATGAGCAGTTCTTC

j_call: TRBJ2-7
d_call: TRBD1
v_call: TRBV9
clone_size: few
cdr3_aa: CASSNRDRVAQEQYF
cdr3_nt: TGTGCCAGCAGCAACCGGGACAGGGTCGCTCAAGAGCAGTACTTC

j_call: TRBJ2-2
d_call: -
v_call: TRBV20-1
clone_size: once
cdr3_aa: CSARSFRRGSDTGELFF
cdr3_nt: TGCAGTGCTAGATCGTTCCGACGCGGTTCGGACACCGGGGAGCTGTTTTTT

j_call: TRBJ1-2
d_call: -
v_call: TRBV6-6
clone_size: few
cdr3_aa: CAIAPRSDYGYTF
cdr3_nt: TGTGCCATAGCGCCCAGAAGCGACTATGGCTACACCTTC

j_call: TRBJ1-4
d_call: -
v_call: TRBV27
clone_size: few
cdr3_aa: CASSPVTGGPNEKLFF
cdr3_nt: TGTGCCAGCAGTCCGGTCACGGGAGGGCCTAATGAAAAACTGTTTTTT

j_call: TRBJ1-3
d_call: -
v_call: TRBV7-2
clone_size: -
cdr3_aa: CASSYSRVSGNTIYF
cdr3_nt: TGTGCCAGCAGCTACTCCAGGGTCTCTGGAAACACCATATATTTT

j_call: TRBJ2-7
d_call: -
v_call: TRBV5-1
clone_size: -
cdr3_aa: CASSLGGPMEVYEQYF
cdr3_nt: TGCGCCAGCAGCTTGGGGGGACCGATGGAAGTCTACGAGCAGTACTTC

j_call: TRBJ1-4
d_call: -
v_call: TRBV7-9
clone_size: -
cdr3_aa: CASGVRDGEKLFF
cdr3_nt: TGTGCCAGCGGAGTGAGGGACGGTGAAAAACTGTTTTTT

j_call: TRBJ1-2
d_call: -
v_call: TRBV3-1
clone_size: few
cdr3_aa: CASSSGSAASYGYTF
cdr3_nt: TGTGCCAGCAGCTCCGGCTCAGCAGCTTCGTATGGCTACACCTTC

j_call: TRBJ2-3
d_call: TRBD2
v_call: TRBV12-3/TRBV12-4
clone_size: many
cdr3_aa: CASKGLAGGLFNSDTQYF
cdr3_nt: TGTGCCAGCAAAGGACTAGCGGGGGGGCTTTTCAACTCAGATACGCAGTATTTT

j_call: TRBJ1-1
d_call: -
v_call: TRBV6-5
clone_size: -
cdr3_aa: CASRYDRISTEAFF
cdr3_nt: TGTGCCAGCAGATACGACAGGATCAGCACTGAAGCTTTCTTT

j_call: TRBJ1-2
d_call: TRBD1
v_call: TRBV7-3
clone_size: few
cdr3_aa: CASSLTGADNYGYTF
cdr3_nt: TGTGCCAGCAGCCTGACAGGGGCCGATAACTATGGCTACACCTTC

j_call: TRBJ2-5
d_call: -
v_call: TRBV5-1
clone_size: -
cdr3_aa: CASSLRTVAPREQYF
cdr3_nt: TGCGCCAGCAGCCTGCGGACAGTCGCCCCGAGGGAGCAGTACTTC

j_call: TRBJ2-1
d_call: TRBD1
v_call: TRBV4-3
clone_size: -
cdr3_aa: CASSPGQNQETQFF
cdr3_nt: TGCGCCAGCAGCCCGGGACAGAACCAAGAGACCCAGTTCTTC

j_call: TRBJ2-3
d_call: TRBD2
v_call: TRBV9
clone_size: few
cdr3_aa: CASSGSGTSGGGSPDTQYF
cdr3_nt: TGTGCCAGCAGTGGCTCCGGGACTAGCGGGGGGGGAAGCCCAGATACGCAGTATTTT

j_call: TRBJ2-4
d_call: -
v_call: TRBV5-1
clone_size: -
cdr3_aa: CASSPGEAKNIQYF
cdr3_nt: TGCGCCAGCAGCCCCGGTGAAGCCAAAAACATTCAGTACTTC

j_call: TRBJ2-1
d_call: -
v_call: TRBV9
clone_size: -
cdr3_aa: CASSVGDSGSYNEQFF
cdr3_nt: TGTGCCAGCAGCGTCGGGGACTCCGGCTCCTACAATGAGCAGTTCTTC

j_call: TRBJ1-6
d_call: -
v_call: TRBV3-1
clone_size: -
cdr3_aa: CASRAGVGNSPLHF
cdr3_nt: TGTGCCAGCAGGGCAGGGGTCGGCAATTCACCCCTCCACTTT

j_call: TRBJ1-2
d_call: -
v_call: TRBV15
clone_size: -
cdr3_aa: CATSRAMQGYGYTF
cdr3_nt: TGTGCCACCAGCAGAGCGATGCAGGGCTATGGCTACACCTTC

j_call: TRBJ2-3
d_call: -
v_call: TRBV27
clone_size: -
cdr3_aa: CASSVTTGTDTQYF
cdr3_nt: TGTGCCAGCAGTGTAACCACAGGCACAGATACGCAGTATTTT

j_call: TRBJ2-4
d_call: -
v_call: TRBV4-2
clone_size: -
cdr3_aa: CASSQDAEAKNIQYF
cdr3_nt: TGTGCCAGCAGCCAAGATGCCGAGGCTAAAAACATTCAGTACTTC

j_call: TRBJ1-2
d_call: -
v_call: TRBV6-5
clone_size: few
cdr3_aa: CASSYAQQSGLYGYTF
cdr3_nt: TGTGCCAGCAGTTACGCCCAACAGTCGGGGCTCTATGGCTACACCTTC

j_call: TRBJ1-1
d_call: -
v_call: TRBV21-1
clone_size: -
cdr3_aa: CASSAGALIPGAFF
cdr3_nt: TGTGCCAGCAGCGCGGGGGCGCTAATTCCCGGAGCTTTCTTT

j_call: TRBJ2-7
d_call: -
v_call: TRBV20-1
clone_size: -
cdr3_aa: CSARVVAKQVSYEQYF
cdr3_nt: TGCAGTGCTAGAGTGGTGGCGAAGCAGGTCTCCTACGAGCAGTACTTC

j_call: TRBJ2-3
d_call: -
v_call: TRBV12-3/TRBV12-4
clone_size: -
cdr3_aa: CASSRRTQTSTDTQYF
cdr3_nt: TGTGCCAGCAGCCGGCGGACACAAACTAGCACAGATACGCAGTATTTT

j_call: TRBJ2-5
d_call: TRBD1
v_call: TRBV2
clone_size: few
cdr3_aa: CASSSPWDRAFNEQYF
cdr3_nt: TGTGCCAGCAGTTCCCCTTGGGACAGGGCGTTCAATGAGCAGTACTTC

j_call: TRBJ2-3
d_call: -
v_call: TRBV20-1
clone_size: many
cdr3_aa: CSARDSGDTQYF
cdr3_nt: TGCAGTGCTAGAGATTCGGGGGACACGCAGTATTTT

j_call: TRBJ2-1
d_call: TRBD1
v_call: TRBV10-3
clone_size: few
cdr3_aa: CAISATGQGNSYNEQFF
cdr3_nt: TGTGCCATCAGTGCAACGGGACAGGGAAACTCCTACAATGAGCAGTTCTTC

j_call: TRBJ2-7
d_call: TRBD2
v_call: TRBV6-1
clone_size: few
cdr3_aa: CASSVKRGGPSSYEQYF
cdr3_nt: TGTGCCAGCAGTGTGAAGCGGGGGGGACCGTCCTCCTACGAGCAGTACTTC

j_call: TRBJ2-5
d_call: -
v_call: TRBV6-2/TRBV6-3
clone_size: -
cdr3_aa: CASSYHGTFTASEQYF
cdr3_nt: TGTGCCAGCAGTTATCATGGGACCTTTACCGCGAGTGAGCAGTACTTC

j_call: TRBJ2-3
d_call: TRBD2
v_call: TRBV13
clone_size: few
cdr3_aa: CASSFGTSGVRDTQYF
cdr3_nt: TGTGCCAGCAGCTTTGGGACTAGCGGGGTGAGGGATACGCAGTATTTT

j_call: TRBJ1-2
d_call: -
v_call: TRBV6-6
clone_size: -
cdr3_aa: CASRDDSYGYTF
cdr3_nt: TGTGCCAGCAGAGATGACAGTTATGGCTACACCTTC

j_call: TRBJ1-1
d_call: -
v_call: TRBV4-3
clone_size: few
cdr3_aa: CASSQDPSLNTEAFF
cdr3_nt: TGCGCCAGCAGCCAAGATCCCAGTTTAAACACTGAAGCTTTCTTT

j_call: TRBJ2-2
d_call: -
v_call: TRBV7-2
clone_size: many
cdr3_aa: CASSLVGGELFF
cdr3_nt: TGTGCCAGCAGCTTAGTCGGCGGGGAGCTGTTTTTT

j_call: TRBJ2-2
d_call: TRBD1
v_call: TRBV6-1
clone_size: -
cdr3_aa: CASSVTGVGELFF
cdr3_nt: TGTGCCAGCAGCGTCACAGGGGTCGGGGAGCTGTTTTTT

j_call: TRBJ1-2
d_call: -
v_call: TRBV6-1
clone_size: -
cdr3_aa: CASSEALRHDGYTF
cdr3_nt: TGTGCCAGCAGTGAGGCTTTACGGCACGATGGCTACACCTTC

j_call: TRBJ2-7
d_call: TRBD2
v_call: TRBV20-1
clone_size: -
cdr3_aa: CSARDGLAAYEQYF
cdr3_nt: TGCAGTGCTAGGGACGGACTAGCGGCCTACGAGCAGTACTTC

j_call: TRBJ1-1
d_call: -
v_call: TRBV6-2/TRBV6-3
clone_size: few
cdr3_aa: CASSGDVGDYAFF
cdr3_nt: TGTGCCAGCAGTGGCGATGTGGGGGATTACGCTTTCTTT

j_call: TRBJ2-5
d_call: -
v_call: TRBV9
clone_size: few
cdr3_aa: CASSFDQGRETQYF
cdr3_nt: TGTGCCAGCAGTTTCGACCAGGGGAGAGAGACCCAGTACTTC

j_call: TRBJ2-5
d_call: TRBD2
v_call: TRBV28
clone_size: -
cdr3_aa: CASSSRTSRTQETQYF
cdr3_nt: TGTGCCAGCAGTAGTAGGACTAGCCGAACCCAAGAGACCCAGTACTTC

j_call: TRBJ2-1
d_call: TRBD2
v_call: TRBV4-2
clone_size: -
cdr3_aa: CASSQVPTSGITDEQFF
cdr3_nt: TGTGCCAGCAGCCAAGTTCCGACTAGCGGGATCACCGATGAGCAGTTCTTC

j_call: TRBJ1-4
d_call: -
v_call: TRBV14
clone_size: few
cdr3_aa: CASSQFEGEKLFF
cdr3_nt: TGTGCCAGCAGCCAGTTCGAGGGGGAAAAACTGTTTTTT

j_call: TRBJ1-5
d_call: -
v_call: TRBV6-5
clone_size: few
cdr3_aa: CASSYSSQGRRQPQHF
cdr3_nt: TGTGCCAGCAGTTACTCCAGCCAGGGTCGGCGGCAGCCCCAGCATTTT